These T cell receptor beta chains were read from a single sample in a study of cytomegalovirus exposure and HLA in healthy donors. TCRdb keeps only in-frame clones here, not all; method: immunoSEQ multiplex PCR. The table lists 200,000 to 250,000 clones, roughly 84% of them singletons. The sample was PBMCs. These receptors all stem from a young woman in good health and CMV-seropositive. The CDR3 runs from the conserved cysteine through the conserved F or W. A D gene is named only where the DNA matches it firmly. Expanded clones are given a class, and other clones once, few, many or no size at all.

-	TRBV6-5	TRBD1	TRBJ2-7	CASSPGGRNYEQYF	TGTGCCAGCAGTCCAGGGGGCCGGAACTACGAGCAGTACTTC
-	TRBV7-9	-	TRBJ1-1	CASSRGDEAFF	TGTGCCAGCAGTCGGGGGGATGAAGCTTTCTTT
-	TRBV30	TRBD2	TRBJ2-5	CAWSPILAGETEETQYF	TGTGCCTGGAGTCCGATACTAGCGGGAGAAACCGAGGAGACCCAGTACTTC
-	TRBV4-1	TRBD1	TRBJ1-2	CASSQGQGAVGYTF	TGCGCCAGCAGCCAAGGACAGGGGGCGGTAGGCTACACCTTC
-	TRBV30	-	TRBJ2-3	CAWRGPNADTQYF	TGTGCCTGGAGGGGGCCTAACGCAGATACGCAGTATTTT
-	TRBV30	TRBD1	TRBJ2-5	CAWRRTGQETQYF	TGTGCCTGGAGGCGGACAGGCCAAGAGACCCAGTACTTC
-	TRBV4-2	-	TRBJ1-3	CASSLGTMGGVVGNTIYF	TGTGCCAGCAGCCTAGGTACCATGGGGGGGGTCGTTGGAAACACCATATATTTT
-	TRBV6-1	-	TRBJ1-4	CASRGALNEKLFF	TGTGCCAGCAGAGGGGCCTTAAATGAAAAACTGTTTTTT
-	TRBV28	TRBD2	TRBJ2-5	CASSSGAQETQYF	TGTGCCAGCAGTAGCGGGGCCCAAGAGACCCAGTACTTC
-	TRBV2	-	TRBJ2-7	CASTNQGYEQYF	TGTGCCAGCACCAATCAGGGGTACGAGCAGTACTTC
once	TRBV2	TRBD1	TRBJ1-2	CASSRTGGNYGYTF	TGTGCCAGCAGTCGGACAGGGGGGAACTATGGCTACACCTTC
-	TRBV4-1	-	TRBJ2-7	CASSPVGSYEQYF	TGCGCCAGCAGCCCCGTGGGCTCCTACGAGCAGTACTTC
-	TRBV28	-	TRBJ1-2	CASSQGGSNYGYTF	TGTGCCAGCAGCCAAGGAGGGTCTAACTATGGCTACACCTTC
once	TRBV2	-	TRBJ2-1	CACYPGAYNEQFF	TGTGCCTGCTACCCAGGGGCCTACAATGAGCAGTTCTTC
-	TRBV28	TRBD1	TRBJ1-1	CATSRGSNTEAFF	TGTGCCACCTCCAGGGGGAGCAACACTGAAGCTTTCTTT
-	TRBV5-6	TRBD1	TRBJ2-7	CASSLFWDRGGEQYF	TGTGCCAGCAGCTTGTTTTGGGACAGGGGAGGTGAGCAGTACTTC
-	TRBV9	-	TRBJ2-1	CASSVGGGEQFF	TGTGCCAGCAGTGTCGGGGGAGGTGAGCAGTTCTTC
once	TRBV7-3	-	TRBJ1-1	CASSLRPADTEAFF	TGTGCCAGCAGCTTACGCCCTGCGGACACTGAAGCTTTCTTT
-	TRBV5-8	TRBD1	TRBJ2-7	CASSFSGSGTAFYEQYF	TGTGCCAGCAGCTTTAGTGGGAGTGGGACAGCATTCTACGAGCAGTACTTC
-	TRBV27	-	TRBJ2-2	CASSSRGDTGELFF	TGTGCCAGCAGTTCCCGGGGTGACACCGGGGAGCTGTTTTTT
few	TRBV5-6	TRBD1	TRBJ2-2	CASSRQGRRNTGELFF	TGTGCCAGCAGCCGACAGGGGCGAAGGAACACCGGGGAGCTGTTTTTT
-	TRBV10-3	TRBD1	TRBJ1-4	CAIRRDSGKLFF	TGTGCCATCAGACGGGACAGCGGGAAACTGTTTTTT
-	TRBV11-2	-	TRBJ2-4	CASSPGPTQQYF	TGTGCCAGCAGCCCGGGACCGACCCAGCAGTACTTC
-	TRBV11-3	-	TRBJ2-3	CASSFGKGTDTQYF	TGTGCCAGCAGCTTCGGCAAAGGCACAGATACGCAGTATTTT
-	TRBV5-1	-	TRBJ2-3	CASSLAGPLSHQAQYF	TGCGCCAGCAGCTTGGCGGGCCCCTTAAGCCATCAAGCGCAGTATTTT
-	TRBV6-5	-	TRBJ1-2	CASRAPVNYGYTF	TGTGCCAGCAGGGCCCCTGTTAACTATGGCTACACCTTC
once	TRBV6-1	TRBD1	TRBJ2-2	CASSRQGTGELFF	TGTGCCAGCAGCAGACAGGGAACCGGGGAGCTGTTTTTT
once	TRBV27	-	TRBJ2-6	CASSPQAYSGANVLTF	TGTGCCAGCAGTCCACAGGCTTACTCTGGGGCCAACGTCCTGACTTTC
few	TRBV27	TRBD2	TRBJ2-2	CASSLSAGRYTGELFF	TGTGCCAGCAGTTTATCGGCCGGGAGGTATACCGGGGAGCTGTTTTTT
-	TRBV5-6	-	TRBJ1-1	CASSPPAGPNTEAFF	TGTGCCAGCAGCCCTCCAGCGGGACCGAACACTGAAGCTTTCTTT
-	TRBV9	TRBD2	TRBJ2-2	CASSHGTSGSRAGELFF	TGTGCCAGCAGCCACGGGACTAGCGGGAGTCGCGCCGGGGAGCTGTTTTTT
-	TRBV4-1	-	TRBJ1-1	CASSQANPRGTRNTEAFF	TGCGCCAGCAGCCAGGCCAACCCAAGGGGGACCAGAAACACTGAAGCTTTCTTT
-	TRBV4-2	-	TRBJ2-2	CASSRTNTGELFF	TGTGCCAGCAGCCGGACAAACACCGGGGAGCTGTTTTTT
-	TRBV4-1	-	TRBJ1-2	CASSQDQYGYTF	TGCGCCAGCAGCCAAGACCAATATGGCTACACCTTC
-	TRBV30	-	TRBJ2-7	CAWSDDSNSGYEQYF	TGTGCCTGGAGTGATGACAGTAACTCGGGATACGAGCAGTACTTC
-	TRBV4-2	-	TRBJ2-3	CASSQGAVADTQYF	TGTGCCAGCAGCCAGGGGGCTGTGGCAGATACGCAGTATTTT
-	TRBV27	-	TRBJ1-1	CASSLQMNTEAFF	TGTGCCAGCAGTTTACAGATGAACACTGAAGCTTTCTTT
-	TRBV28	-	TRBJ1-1	CASSSTGLVAEAFF	TGTGCCAGCAGTTCAACAGGGTTAGTCGCTGAAGCTTTCTTT
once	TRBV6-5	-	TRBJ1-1	CASRAGQNTEAFF	TGTGCCAGCAGGGCCGGGCAGAACACTGAAGCTTTCTTT
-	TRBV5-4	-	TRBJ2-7	CASSLDLSSYEQYF	TGTGCCAGCAGCTTAGATCTTTCCTCCTACGAGCAGTACTTC
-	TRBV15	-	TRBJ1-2	CATSRDRDYGYTF	TGTGCCACCAGCAGAGACAGGGACTATGGCTACACCTTC
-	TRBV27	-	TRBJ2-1	CASGDTTYNEQFF	TGTGCCAGCGGGGACACAACCTACAATGAGCAGTTCTTC
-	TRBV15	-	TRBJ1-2	CATSRSKEHSNYGYTF	TGTGCCACCAGCAGATCTAAGGAGCATTCGAACTATGGCTACACCTTC
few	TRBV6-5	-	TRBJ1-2	CASSYGSYGYTF	TGTGCCAGCAGTTATGGTAGCTATGGCTACACCTTC